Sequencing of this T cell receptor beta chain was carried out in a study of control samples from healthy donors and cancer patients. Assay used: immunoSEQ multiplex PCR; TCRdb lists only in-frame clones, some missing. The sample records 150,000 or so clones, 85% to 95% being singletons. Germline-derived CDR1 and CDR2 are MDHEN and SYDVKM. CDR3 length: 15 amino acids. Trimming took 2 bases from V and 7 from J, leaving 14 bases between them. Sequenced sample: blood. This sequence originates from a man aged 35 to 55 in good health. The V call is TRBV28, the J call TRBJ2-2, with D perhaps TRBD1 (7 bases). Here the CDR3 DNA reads TGTGCCAGCAGTTTAAGTCAGGGGGGTATCGGGGAGCTGTTTTTT. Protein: CASSLSQGGIGELFF.